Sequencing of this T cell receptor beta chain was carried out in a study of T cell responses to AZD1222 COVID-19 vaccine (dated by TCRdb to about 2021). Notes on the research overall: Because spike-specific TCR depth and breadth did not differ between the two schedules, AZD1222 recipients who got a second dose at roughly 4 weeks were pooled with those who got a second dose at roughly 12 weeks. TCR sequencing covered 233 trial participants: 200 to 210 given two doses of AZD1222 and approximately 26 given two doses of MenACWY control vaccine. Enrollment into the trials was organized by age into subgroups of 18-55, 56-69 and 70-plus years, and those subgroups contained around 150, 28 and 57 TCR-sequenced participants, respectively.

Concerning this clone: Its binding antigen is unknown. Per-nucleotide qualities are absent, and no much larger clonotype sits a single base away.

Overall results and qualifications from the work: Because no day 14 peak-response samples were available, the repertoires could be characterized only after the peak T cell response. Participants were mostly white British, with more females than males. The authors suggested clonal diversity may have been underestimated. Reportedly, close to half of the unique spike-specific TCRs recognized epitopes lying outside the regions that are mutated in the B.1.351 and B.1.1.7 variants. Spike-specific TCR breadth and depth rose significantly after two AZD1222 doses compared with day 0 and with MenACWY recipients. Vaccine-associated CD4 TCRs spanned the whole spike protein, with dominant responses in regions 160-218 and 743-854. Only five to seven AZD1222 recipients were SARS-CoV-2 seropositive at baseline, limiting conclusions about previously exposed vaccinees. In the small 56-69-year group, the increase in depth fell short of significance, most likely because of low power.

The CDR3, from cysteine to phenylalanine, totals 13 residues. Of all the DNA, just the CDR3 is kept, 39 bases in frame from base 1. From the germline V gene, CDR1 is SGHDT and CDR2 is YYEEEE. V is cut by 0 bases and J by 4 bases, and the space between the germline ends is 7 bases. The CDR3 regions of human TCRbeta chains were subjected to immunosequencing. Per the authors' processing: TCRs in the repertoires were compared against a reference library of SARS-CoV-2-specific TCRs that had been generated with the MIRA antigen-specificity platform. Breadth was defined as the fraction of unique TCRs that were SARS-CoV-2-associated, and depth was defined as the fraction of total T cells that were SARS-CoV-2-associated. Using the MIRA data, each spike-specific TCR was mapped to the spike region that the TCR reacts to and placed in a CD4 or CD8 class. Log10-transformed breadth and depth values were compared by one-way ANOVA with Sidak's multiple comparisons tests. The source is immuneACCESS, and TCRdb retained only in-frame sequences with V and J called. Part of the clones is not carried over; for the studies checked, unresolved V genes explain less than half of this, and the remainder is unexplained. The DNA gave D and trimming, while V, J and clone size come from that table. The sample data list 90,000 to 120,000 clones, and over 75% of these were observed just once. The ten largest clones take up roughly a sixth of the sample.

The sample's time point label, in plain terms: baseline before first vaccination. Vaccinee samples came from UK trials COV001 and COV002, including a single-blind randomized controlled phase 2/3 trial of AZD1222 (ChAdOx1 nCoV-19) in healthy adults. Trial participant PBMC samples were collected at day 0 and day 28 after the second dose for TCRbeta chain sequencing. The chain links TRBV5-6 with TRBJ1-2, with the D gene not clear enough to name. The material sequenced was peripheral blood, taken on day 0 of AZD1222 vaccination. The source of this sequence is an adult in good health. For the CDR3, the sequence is CASSLGSVYGYTF. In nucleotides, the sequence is TGTGCCAGCAGCTTGGGGTCCGTCTATGGCTACACCTTC.